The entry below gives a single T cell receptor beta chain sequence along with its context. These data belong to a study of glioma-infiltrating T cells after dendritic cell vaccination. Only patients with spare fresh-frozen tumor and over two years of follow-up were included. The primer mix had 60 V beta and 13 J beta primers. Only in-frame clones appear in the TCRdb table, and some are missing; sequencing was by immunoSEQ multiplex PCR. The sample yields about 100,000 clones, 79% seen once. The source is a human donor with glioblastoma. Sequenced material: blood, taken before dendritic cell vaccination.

The CDR3, as DNA: TGTGCCAGCAGTTCCCTACCCGGGGGGGCGGGCGAGCAGTACTTC. Translating it yields CASSSLPGGAGEQYF. The chain carries TRBV27 and TRBJ2-7; 8 bases are shared with TRBD2. CDR3 size: 15 residues. The V and J ends lost 4 bases and 6 bases, in that order; junction bases with no gene match: 11. Germline V gene lookup returns CDR1 MNHEY and CDR2 SMNVEV (reference sequence).